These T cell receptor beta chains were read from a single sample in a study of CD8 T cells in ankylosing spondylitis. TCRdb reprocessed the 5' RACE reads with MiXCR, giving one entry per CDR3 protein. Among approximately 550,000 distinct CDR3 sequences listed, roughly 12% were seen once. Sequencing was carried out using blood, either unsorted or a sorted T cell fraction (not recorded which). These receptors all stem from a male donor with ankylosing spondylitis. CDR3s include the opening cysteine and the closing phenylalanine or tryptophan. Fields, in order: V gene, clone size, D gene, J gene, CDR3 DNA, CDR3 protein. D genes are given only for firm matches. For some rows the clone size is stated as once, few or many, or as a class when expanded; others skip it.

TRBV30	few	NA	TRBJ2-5	TGTGCCTGGGGCCTACAAGAGACCCAGTACTTC	CAWGLQETQYF
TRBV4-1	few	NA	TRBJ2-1	TGCGCCAGCAGCCAAGATCGGAAAGGGGGCAATGAGCAGTTCTTC	CASSQDRKGGNEQFF
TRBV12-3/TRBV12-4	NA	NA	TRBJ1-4	TGTGCCAGCCTCCGGGGGACAACTAATGAAAAACTGTTTTTT	CASLRGTTNEKLFF
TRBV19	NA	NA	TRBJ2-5	TGTGCCAGTAGGTTCCGGCCGGACATCCAAGAGACCCAGTACTTC	CASRFRPDIQETQYF
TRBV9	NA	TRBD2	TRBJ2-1	TGTGCCAGCAGCACCTTCCTAGCGGTGGATGAGCAGTTCTTC	CASSTFLAVDEQFF
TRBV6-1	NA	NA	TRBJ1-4	TGTGCCAGCAGTCCTACAAGATCTAATGAAAAACTGTTTTTT	CASSPTRSNEKLFF
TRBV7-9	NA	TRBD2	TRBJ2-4	TGTGCCAGCAGCTTCGCGTCGGGGAGGGGCAAAAACATTCAGTACTTC	CASSFASGRGKNIQYF
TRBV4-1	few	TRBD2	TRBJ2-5	TGCGCCAGCAGCCAAGGAATTAGCGGGAGGGGGGAGACCCAGTACTTC	CASSQGISGRGETQYF
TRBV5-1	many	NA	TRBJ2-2	TGCGCCAGCACCTTTGGTCCCGGGGAGCTGTTTTTT	CASTFGPGELFF
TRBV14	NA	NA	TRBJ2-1	TGTGCCAGCAGCCCCCTCAGCGGAATAGACAATGAGCAGTTCTTC	CASSPLSGIDNEQFF
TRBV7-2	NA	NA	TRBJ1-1	TGTGCCAGCAGCTTAAGAACAGGCTCTTTCACTGAAGCTTTCTTT	CASSLRTGSFTEAFF
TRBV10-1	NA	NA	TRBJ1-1	TGCGCCAGCAGTGAGTCGATGGAGGTTCAAGCTTTCTTT	CASSESMEVQAFF
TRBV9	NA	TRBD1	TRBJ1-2	TGTGCCAGCAGCGTAGGGAAGGACAGGGACGGCTACACCTTC	CASSVGKDRDGYTF
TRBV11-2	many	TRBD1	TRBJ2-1	TGTGCCAGCAGCTTAGTCTCCGGGACAGGGGGCTTCAATGAGCAGTTCTTC	CASSLVSGTGGFNEQFF
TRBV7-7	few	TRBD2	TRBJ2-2	TGTGCCAGCAGTTCGGGACTAGCGGGAGGAAGGACCGGGGAGCTGTTTTTT	CASSSGLAGGRTGELFF
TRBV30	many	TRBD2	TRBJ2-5	TGTGCCTGGAGTGCGGGCCCCGGCGGGAGAGAGACCCAGTACTTC	CAWSAGPGGRETQYF
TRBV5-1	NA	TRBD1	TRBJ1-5	TGCGCCAGCAGCTTGACAGGGGAAAATCAGCCCCAGCATTTT	CASSLTGENQPQHF
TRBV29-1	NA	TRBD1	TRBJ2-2	TGCAGCGTTAGACAGGGAAGCGGGGAGCTGTTTTTT	CSVRQGSGELFF
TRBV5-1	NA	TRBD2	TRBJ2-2	TGCGCCAGCAGCTTGGCCCGCGGGAGTAACACCGGGGAGCTGTTTTTT	CASSLARGSNTGELFF
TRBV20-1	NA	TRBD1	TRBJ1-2	TGCAGTGCGGTCGTTGACAGGGATTATGGCTACACCTTC	CSAVVDRDYGYTF
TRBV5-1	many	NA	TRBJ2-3	TGCGCCAGCAGCGACACAGGGCCCACAGATACGCAGTATTTT	CASSDTGPTDTQYF
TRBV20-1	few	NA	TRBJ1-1	TGCAGTGCTCCTTCTCGGGAAAGGGGTGAAGCTTTCTTT	CSAPSRERGEAFF
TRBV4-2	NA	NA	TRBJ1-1	TGTGCCAGCAGCTTAGAGGACCGGATTAACACTGAAGCTTTCTTT	CASSLEDRINTEAFF
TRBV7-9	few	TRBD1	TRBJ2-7	TGTGCCAGCAGCCAAAGGGACAGGGGCTACGAGCAGTACTTC	CASSQRDRGYEQYF